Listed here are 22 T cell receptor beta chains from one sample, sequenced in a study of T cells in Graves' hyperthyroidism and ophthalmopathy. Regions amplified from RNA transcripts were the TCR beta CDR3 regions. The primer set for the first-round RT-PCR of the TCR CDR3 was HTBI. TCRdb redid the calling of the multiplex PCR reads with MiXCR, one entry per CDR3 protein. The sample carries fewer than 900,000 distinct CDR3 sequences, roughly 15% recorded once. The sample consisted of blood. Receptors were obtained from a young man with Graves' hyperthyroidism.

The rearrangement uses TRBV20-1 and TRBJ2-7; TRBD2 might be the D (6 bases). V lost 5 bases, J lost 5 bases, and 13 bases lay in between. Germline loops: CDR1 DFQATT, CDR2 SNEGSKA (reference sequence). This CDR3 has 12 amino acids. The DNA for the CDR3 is TGCAGTGCTTCGGGAGACGGGGACGAGCAGTACTTC. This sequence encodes CSASGDGDEQYF.

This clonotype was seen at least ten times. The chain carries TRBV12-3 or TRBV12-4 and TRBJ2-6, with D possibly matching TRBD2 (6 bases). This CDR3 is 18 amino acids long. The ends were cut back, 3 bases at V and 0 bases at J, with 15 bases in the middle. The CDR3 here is CASSFSSAGTSGANVLTF. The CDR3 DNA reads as TGTGCCAGCAGTTTCTCATCGGCGGGGACCTCTGGGGCCAACGTCCTGACTTTC.

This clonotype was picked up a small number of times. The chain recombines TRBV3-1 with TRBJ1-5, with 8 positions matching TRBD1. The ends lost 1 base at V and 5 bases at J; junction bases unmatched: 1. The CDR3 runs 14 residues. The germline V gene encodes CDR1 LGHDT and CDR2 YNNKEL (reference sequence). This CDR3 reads CASSQGQGYQPQHF. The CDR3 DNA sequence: TGTGCCAGCAGCCAAGGACAGGGGTATCAGCCCCAGCATTTT.

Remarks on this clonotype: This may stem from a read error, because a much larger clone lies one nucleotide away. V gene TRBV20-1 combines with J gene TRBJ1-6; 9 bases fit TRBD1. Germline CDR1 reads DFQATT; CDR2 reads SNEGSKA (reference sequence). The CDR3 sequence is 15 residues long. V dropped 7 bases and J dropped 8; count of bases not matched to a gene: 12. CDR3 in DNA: TGCAGTGTTGGTCCCGGGACAGGGTCAGATTCACCCCTCCACTTT. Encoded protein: CSVGPGTGSDSPLHF.

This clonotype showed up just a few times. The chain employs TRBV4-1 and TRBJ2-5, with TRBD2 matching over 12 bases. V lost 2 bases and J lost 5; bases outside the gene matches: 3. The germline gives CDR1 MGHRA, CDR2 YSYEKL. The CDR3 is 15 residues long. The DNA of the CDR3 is TGCGCCAGCAGCCAACTAGCGGGAGGGGATGAGACCCAGTACTTC. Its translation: CASSQLAGGDETQYF.

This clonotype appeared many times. The CDR3 sequence: CASSADSPYEQYF. The CDR3, as DNA: TGTGCCAGCAGTGCGGACAGTCCCTACGAGCAGTACTTC. The chain uses TRBV2 and TRBJ2-7, with a weak D call TRBD1 (6 bases). Trimming left V 4 bases short and J 2 bases short, with 9 bases between. Germline V gives CDR1 SNHLY, CDR2 FYNNEI. The CDR3 covers 13 residues. Using reference TRBV2 and TRBJ2-7 for the parts outside the CDR3, the full variable domain is EPEVTQTPSHQVTQMGQEVILRCVPISNHLYFYWYRQILGQKVEFLVSFYNNEISEKSEIFDDQFSVERPDGSNFTLKIRSTKLEDSAMYFCASSADSPYEQYFGPGTRLTVT.

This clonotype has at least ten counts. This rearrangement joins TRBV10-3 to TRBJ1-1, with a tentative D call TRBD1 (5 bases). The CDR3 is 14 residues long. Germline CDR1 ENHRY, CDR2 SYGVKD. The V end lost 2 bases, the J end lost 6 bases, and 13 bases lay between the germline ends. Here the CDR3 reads CAISEEVRAPEAFF. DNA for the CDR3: TGTGCCATCAGTGAGGAAGTCAGGGCCCCTGAAGCTTTCTTT.

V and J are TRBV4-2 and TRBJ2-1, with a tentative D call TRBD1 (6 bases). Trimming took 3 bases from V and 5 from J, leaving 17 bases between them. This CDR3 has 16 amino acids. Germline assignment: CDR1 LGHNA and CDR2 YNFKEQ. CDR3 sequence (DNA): TGTGCCAGCAGCCAGGCGCAGGGGAATTCCCACAATGAGCAGTTCTTC. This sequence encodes CASSQAQGNSHNEQFF.

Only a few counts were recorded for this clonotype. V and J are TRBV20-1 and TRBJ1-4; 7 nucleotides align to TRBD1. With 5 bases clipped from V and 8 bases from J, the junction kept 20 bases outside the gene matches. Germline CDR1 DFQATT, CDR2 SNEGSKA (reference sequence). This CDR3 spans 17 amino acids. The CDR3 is CSASDRDDYRVYEKLFF. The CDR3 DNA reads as TGCAGTGCTTCCGACAGGGACGACTACCGAGTCTACGAAAAACTGTTTTTT.

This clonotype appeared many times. The CDR3 here is CASSLGQGAEQPQHF. Written as DNA, the CDR3 is TGCGCCAGCAGCTTGGGGCAGGGGGCTGAACAGCCCCAGCATTTT. This chain links TRBV5-1 with TRBJ1-5, with 8 positions matching TRBD1. V dropped 0 bases and J dropped 7; count of bases not matched to a gene: 6. Germline assignment: CDR1 SGHRS and CDR2 YFSETQ. The CDR3 spans 15 residues.

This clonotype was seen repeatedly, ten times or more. The CDR3 DNA sequence: TGTGCCAGCTCCCCTTACGGGTTCACAGATACGCAGTATTTT. Amino acid sequence: CASSPYGFTDTQYF. The rearrangement joins TRBV18 to TRBJ2-3; D ambiguous. The germline V gene has CDR1 KGHSH and CDR2 LQKENI. The CDR3 runs to 14 residues. Trimming removed 6 bases from V and 2 bases from J, with 12 bases in between. The entire variable domain, with the rest obtained from reference TRBV18 and TRBJ2-3, is as follows: NAGVMQNPRHLVRRRGQEARLRCSPMKGHSHVYWYRQLPEEGLKFMVYLQKENIIDESGMPKERFSAEFPKEGPSILRIQQVVRGDSAAYFCASSPYGFTDTQYFGPGTRLTVL.

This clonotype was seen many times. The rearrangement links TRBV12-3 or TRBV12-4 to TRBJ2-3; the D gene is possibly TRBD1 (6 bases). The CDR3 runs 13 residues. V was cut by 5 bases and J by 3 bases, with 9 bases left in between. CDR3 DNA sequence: TGTGCCAGCAGTCGAAGGGGGACAGATACGCAGTATTTT. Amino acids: CASSRRGTDTQYF.

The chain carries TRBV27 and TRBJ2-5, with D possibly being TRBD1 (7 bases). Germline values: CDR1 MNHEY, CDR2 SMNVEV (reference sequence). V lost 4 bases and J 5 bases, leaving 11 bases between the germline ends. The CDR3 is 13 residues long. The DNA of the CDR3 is TGTGCCAGCAGTTGGAGGGGGCGGGAGACCCAGTACTTC. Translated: CASSWRGRETQYF.

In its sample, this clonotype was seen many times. The CDR3 region is CASSQDRGRVWTEAFF. As DNA, the CDR3 is TGTGCCAGCAGCCAAGACAGGGGACGTGTGTGGACTGAAGCTTTCTTT. The V gene is TRBV3-1, the J gene TRBJ1-1; TRBD1 is a possible D gene (6 bases). In germline, CDR1 is LGHDT, CDR2 YNNKEL (reference sequence). Between the trimmed V and J ends, which lost 0 bases and 5 bases, there was a span of 16 bases. The CDR3 length is 16 residues.

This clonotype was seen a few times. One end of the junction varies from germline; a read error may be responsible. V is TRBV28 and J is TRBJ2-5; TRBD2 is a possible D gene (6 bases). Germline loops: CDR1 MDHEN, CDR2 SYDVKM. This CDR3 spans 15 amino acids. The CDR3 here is CASSLSRRELETQYF. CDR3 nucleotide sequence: TGCGCCAGCAGCCTATCCAGGAGGGAACTCGAGACCCAGTACTTC.

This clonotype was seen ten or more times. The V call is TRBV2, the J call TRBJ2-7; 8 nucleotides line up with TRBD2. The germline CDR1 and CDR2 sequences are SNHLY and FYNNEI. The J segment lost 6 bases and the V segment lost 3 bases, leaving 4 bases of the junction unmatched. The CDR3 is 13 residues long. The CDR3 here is CASSDEREIEQYF. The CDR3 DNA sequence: TGTGCCAGCAGTGATGAGCGGGAGATCGAGCAGTACTTC.

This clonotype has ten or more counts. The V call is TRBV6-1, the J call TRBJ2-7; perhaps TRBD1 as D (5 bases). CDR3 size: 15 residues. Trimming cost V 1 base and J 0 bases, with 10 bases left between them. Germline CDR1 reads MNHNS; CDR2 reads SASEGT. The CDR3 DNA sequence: TGTGCCAGCAGTGAAGGGGGCTCCGGCTCCTACGAGCAGTACTTC. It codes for CASSEGGSGSYEQYF.

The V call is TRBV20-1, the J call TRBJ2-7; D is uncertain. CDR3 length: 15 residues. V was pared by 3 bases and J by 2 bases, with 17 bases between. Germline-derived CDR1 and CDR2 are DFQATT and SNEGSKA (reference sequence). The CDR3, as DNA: TGCAGTGCTAGTCGCCCGGGCCATCAAACCTACGAGCAGTACTTC. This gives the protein CSASRPGHQTYEQYF.

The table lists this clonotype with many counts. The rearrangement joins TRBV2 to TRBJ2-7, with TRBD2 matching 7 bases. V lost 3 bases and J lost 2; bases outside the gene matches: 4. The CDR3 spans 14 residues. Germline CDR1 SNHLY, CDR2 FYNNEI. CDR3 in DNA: TGTGCCAGCAGTGACGGGGGGATTACCTACGAGCAGTACTTC. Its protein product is CASSDGGITYEQYF.

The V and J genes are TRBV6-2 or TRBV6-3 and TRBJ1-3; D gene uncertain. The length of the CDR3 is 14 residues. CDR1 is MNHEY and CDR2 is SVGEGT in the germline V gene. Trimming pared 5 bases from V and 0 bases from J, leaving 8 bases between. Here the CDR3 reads CASSAGTSGNTIYF. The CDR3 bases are TGTGCCAGCAGTGCCGGCACCTCTGGAAACACCATATATTTT.

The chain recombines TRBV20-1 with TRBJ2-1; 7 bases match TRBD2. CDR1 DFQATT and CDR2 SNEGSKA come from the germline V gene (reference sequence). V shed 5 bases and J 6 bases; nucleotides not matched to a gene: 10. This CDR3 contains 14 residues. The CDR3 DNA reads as TGCAGTGCTGCCACGGGACTAAGATCCAATGAGCAGTTCTTC. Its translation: CSAATGLRSNEQFF.

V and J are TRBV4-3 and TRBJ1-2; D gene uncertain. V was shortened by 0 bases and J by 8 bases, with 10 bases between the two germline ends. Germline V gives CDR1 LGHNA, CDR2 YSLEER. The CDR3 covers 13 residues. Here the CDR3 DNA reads TGCGCCAGCAGCCAAGAGCCCCGTGGCGGCTACACCTTC. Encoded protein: CASSQEPRGGYTF.